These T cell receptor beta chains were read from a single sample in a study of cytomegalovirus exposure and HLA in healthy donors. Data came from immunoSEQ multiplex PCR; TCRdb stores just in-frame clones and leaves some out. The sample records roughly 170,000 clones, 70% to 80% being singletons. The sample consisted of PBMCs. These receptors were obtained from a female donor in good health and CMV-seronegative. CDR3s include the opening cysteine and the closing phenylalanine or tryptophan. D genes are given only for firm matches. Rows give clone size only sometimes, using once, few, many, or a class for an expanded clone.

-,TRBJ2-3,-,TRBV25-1,TGTGCCAGCAGCCCCAGGGTAAGGGTTCTCACAGATACGCAGTATTTT,CASSPRVRVLTDTQYF
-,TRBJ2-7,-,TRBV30,TGTGCCTGGAGTGTCGAAAGTTTTCTCTACGAGCAGTACTTC,CAWSVESFLYEQYF
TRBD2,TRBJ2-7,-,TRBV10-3,TGTGCCATCGCTTACGGGCAGCGGGGGGACCCTTACGAGCAGTACTTC,CAIAYGQRGDPYEQYF
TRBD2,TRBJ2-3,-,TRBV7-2,TGTGCCAGCAGCTTAGGACTAGCGAGGGCAGATACGCAGTATTTT,CASSLGLARADTQYF
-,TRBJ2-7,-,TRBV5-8,TGTGCCAGCAGCCCGGGACAGTTTAGGACTAGCAGCTACGAGCAGTACTTC,CASSPGQFRTSSYEQYF
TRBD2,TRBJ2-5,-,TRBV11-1,TGTGCCAGCAGCTTCGAACTAGCGGGAGGTGAGCAGTACTTC,CASSFELAGGEQYF
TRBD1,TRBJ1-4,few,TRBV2,TGTGCCAGCAGTGACGGACAGGGGACGAGAGATGAAAAACTGTTTTTT,CASSDGQGTRDEKLFF
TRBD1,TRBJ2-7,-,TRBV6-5,TGTGCCAGCAGTTACTCGCCCGGGACAGGGCCCGAGCAGTACTTC,CASSYSPGTGPEQYF
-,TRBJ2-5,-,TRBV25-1,TGTGCCAGCAGTAAAAGAGAGGGTCAAGAGACCCAGTACTTC,CASSKREGQETQYF
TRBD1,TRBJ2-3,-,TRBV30,TGTGCCTGGAGTGTAATTAGACAGGGGACAGATACGCAGTATTTT,CAWSVIRQGTDTQYF
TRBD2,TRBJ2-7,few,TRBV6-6,TGTGCCAGCAGTTACCGGGGGAGGGACGAGCAGTACTTC,CASSYRGRDEQYF